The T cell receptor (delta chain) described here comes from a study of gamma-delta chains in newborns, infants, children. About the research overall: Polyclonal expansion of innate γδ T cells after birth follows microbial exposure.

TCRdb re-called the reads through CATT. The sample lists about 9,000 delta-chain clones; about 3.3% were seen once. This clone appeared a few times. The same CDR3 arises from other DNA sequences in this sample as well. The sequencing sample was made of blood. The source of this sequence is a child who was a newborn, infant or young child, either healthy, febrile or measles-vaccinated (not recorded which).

The CDR3 spells CACDATGGSWDTRQMFF. The CDR3 nucleotides are TGTGCCTGTGACGCTACTGGGGGCTCCTGGGACACCCGACAGATGTTTTTC. This chain joins TRDV2 and TRDJ3; 8 bases are shared with TRDD3. The V gene end was trimmed by 3 bases and the J gene end by 0 bases; junction bases not matched to a gene: 3. Germline V gene lookup returns CDR1 GEAIGNYY and CDR2 EKD. The CDR3 runs 17 residues.